The next 19 T cell receptor beta chains were all read from a single sample in a study of identical twins. TCRdb called the 5' RACE reads again in MiXCR, with one record for every CDR3 protein. The data show more than 1.5 million distinct CDR3 sequences, roughly a third seen once. The sequenced material came from cord blood. The origin of the receptors is a newborn girl in good health.

The V and J genes are TRBV27 and TRBJ1-6, with 7 positions matching TRBD1. J gave up 7 bases and V 6 bases, and 12 bases lay outside the gene matches. Germline lookup yields CDR1 MNHEY and CDR2 SMNVEV (reference sequence). The CDR3 extends over 16 amino acids. CDR3 nucleotide sequence: TGTGCCAGCAGCCCTCGACAGGGTGTTGGCAATTCACCCCTCCACTTT. Protein: CASSPRQGVGNSPLHF.

The chain combines TRBV9 with TRBJ1-1; maybe TRBD1 (5 bases). This CDR3 spans 15 amino acids. The V gene's germline CDR1 is SGDLS and CDR2 YYNGEE. V was shortened by 0 bases and J by 0 bases, with 9 bases between the two germline ends. The CDR3 region has the DNA TGTGCCAGCAGCGTAGGGGGCAGGGTGAACACTGAAGCTTTCTTT. Translated: CASSVGGRVNTEAFF.

Concerning this clonotype itself: One end of the junction is discordant with germline, which a read error may explain. The rearrangement links TRBV9 to TRBJ2-4; D is possibly TRBD1 (5 bases). This CDR3 has 15 residues. Germline loops: CDR1 SGDLS, CDR2 YYNGEE. The CDR3 nucleotides are TGTACCAGCTCTCCCCAGGGCCAGGCCAAAAACATTCAGTACTTC. It yields the protein CTSSPQGQAKNIQYF.

This chain links TRBV27 with TRBJ2-3; TRBD2 agrees at 10 bases. Germline-derived CDR1 and CDR2 are MNHEY and SMNVEV (reference sequence). The CDR3 is 20 amino acids. J was trimmed by 1 base and V by 5 bases; bases with no gene match: 18. In DNA, the CDR3 is TGTGCCAGCAGTGCTCTCTTGGGGAAGGGAGGGACTAGCGGCACAGATACGCAGTATTTT. This gives the protein CASSALLGKGGTSGTDTQYF.

Remarks on this clonotype: A read error may explain this, as a much larger clone is one base away. J is TRBJ1-2 and V is TRBV10-3, with a weak D call TRBD1 (5 bases). The CDR3 contains 14 residues. Deletions cut 4 bases from V and 4 bases from J, with 13 bases between. Germline CDR1 is ENHRY and CDR2 is SYGVKD. Written as DNA, the CDR3 is TGTGCCATCAGTGTTCCAGGGACCGTCTATGGCTACACCTTC. This encodes CAISVPGTVYGYTF.

This chain uses TRBV12-3 or TRBV12-4 with TRBJ1-2; no clear D. The CDR3 is made up of 15 amino acids. V lost 6 bases and J 1 base, leaving 15 bases between the germline ends. DNA for the CDR3: TGTGCCAGCAGGGCCCAGTCCTTCAATAACTATGGCTACACCTTC. This translates into CASRAQSFNNYGYTF.

This clonotype was observed a handful of times. The chain joins TRBV6-1 to TRBJ1-2, with 9 bases fitting TRBD1. CDR1 is MNHNS, CDR2 SASEGT, per germline. This CDR3 spans 15 amino acids. V lost 2 bases, J lost 7 bases, and 8 bases stayed unmatched. The CDR3 region is CASSEMKHRGLGYTF. The CDR3 DNA reads as TGTGCCAGCAGTGAAATGAAGCACAGGGGGCTTGGCTACACCTTC.

This clonotype was observed a handful of times. DNA of the CDR3: TGTGCCACCAGTGACGGACAGTCCTATAATTCACCCCTCCACTTT. Amino acids: CATSDGQSYNSPLHF. This sequence joins TRBV24-1 and TRBJ1-6; tentatively, D is TRBD1 (6 bases). Trimming took off 4 bases at V and 1 base at J, with 7 bases between the two ends. CDR1 and CDR2 from the germline V gene are KGHDR and SFDVKD. The CDR3 consists of 15 residues.

The chain has TRBV7-9 and TRBJ1-4; the D gene is possibly TRBD1 (5 bases). From germline, CDR1 is SEHNR and CDR2 FQNEAQ (reference sequence). The CDR3 is made up of 15 amino acids. Trimming pared 5 bases from V and 5 bases from J, leaving 15 bases between. CDR3 residues: CASSATGTANEKLFF. The CDR3 bases are TGTGCCAGCAGCGCAACCGGGACGGCGAATGAAAAACTGTTTTTT.

A word on this clonotype: A much larger clone is a single base away; this may be a read error. The chain couples TRBV20-1 to TRBJ2-1; D not resolved. Per the germline V gene, CDR1 is DFQATT and CDR2 is SNEGSKA (reference sequence). There are 14 residues in the CDR3. Trimming shortened V by 2 bases and J by 6 bases, and 14 bases separated the two germline ends. The CDR3 spells CSARSPAALNEQFF. The CDR3 DNA sequence: TGCAGTGCTAGATCCCCAGCAGCCCTCAATGAGCAGTTCTTC.

This clonotype was recorded many times. V and J are TRBV6-2 or TRBV6-3 and TRBJ1-2; TRBD1 matches 8 bases. Per the germline V gene, CDR1 is MNHEY and CDR2 is SVGEGT. The CDR3 length is 15 residues. Trimming cost V 2 bases and J 8 bases; bases outside gene matches: 10. CDR3 DNA: TGTGCCAGCAGTTACCCGTCGACAGGGGAGGGAGGCTACACCTTC. Translation gives CASSYPSTGEGGYTF.

This clonotype was recorded at least ten times. The chain links TRBV9 to TRBJ2-3, with 13 bases aligning to TRBD2. CDR3 size: 16 residues. The germline V gene has CDR1 SGDLS and CDR2 YYNGEE. Trimming removed 3 bases from V and 5 bases from J; junction bases left unmatched: 6. The CDR3 DNA reads TGTGCCAGCAGCGAACTAGCGGGGGGGCCGAGAGATACGCAGTATTTT. Translation: CASSELAGGPRDTQYF.

This chain joins TRBV29-1 and TRBJ2-5; D gene ambiguous. The CDR3 loop spans 12 amino acids. From germline, CDR1 is SQVTM and CDR2 ANQGSEA. Trimming removed 3 bases at V and 0 bases at J, with 5 bases between. CDR3 loop: CSVERHQETQYF. The CDR3 DNA reads as TGCAGCGTTGAGAGGCACCAAGAGACCCAGTACTTC.

This chain connects TRBV28 to TRBJ2-1; 10 positions agree with TRBD2. This CDR3 is built from 16 residues. Looked up from germline, CDR1 is MDHEN and CDR2 is SYDVKM. Trimming removed 5 bases from V and 8 bases from J; junction bases left unmatched: 12. CDR3 sequence (DNA): TGTGCCAGCAGTCCCCACATGGGACTAGCGAGCGATGAGCAGTTCTTC. Translation gives CASSPHMGLASDEQFF.

The CDR3 protein is CASSYRDRFMGETQYF. As DNA, the CDR3 is TGTGCCAGCAGCTACAGGGACAGGTTCATGGGGGAGACCCAGTACTTC. The gene calls are TRBV6-5 and TRBJ2-5, with 8 positions matching TRBD1. Germline CDR1 MNHEY, CDR2 SVGAGI. The CDR3 extends over 16 amino acids. Trimming took 6 bases from V and 5 from J; bases not matched to a gene: 14.

The chain carries TRBV5-6 and TRBJ2-7, with D possibly TRBD2 on 6 matching bases. Trimming took 0 bases from V and 4 from J, leaving 11 bases between them. The CDR3 sequence is 14 residues long. Germline V CDR1 and CDR2: SGHDT, YYEEEE. The CDR3 loop is CASSLGETSYEQYF. The DNA of the CDR3 is TGTGCCAGCAGCTTGGGCGAGACTAGTTACGAGCAGTACTTC.

The chain has TRBV13 and TRBJ2-2; tentative D call: TRBD2 (5 bases). The CDR3 has 16 residues. Germline values: CDR1 PRHDT, CDR2 FYEKMQ (reference sequence). The ends were cut back, 2 bases at V and 0 bases at J, with 10 bases in the middle. In DNA form, the CDR3 reads TGTGCCAGCAGCTTATCTCTAGCCGCGAACACCGGGGAGCTGTTTTTT. This encodes CASSLSLAANTGELFF.

Of note for this clonotype: A much larger clonotype is one base distant, so this may be a read error. V usage is TRBV14 and J usage is TRBJ2-3; no firm D call. The CDR3 has 11 residues. With 1 base removed from V and 7 bases from J, the gap between germline ends came to 3 bases. Germline-derived CDR1 and CDR2 are SGHDN and FVKESK. The CDR3 spells CASSQGNTQYF. CDR3 sequence (DNA): TGTGCCAGCAGCCAAGGAAATACGCAGTATTTT.

This chain uses TRBV29-1 with TRBJ1-2; D may be TRBD1 (6 bases). Germline V gives CDR1 SQVTM, CDR2 ANQGSEA. V dropped 4 bases and J dropped 4 bases, with 13 bases sitting between them. The CDR3 runs to 13 residues. The CDR3 protein is CSVGQGRGYGYTF. The CDR3, as DNA: TGCAGCGTTGGTCAGGGGCGAGGCTATGGCTACACCTTC.